The clone carrying this T cell receptor (beta chain) was seen a handful of times. Its antigen is not known. The data stem from a study of regulatory T cells in long-lasting Graves disease. Time point described: newly diagnosed GD, antithyroid drugs for less than 3 months. PBMC RNA served as the TCR library source. Patients of an endocrinology department in Xi'an, China, were included. Sequencing libraries for TCR beta were prepared with iRepertoire HTBI primers and Arm-PCR of CDR3 regions. MiXCR was run by TCRdb on the multiplex PCR reads, yielding one entry per CDR3 protein. Among 450,000 to 600,000 distinct CDR3 sequences listed, roughly 13% were seen once. Study findings and constraints: Not thyroid tissue but only peripheral blood was studied.

Germline loops: CDR1 SGHDN, CDR2 FVKESK. There are 14 residues in the CDR3. Trimming shortened V by 2 bases and J by 7 bases, and 14 bases separated the two germline ends. These data were likewise used in another study, on T cells in Graves' hyperthyroidism and ophthalmopathy. From that second work: When the TCR CDR3 underwent first-round RT-PCR, the HTBI primer set was used.

This chain uses TRBV14 with TRBJ2-5; possibly TRBD2 for D (5 bases). This TCR was recovered from a man aged 25-45 years with Graves disease. The specimen was peripheral blood mononuclear cells (PBMCs), collected at new diagnosis, from a patient treated with antithyroid drugs. CDR3 in amino acids: CASSQFGEMRTQYF. CDR3 in DNA: TGTGCCAGCAGCCAATTCGGGGAGATGAGGACCCAGTACTTC. Full variable domain (missing parts from reference TRBV14 and TRBJ2-5): EAGVTQFPSHSVIEKGQTVTLRCDPISGHDNLYWYRRVMGKEIKFLLHFVKESKQDESGMPNNRFLAERTGGTYSTLKVQPAELEDSGVYFCASSQFGEMRTQYFGPGTRLLVL.